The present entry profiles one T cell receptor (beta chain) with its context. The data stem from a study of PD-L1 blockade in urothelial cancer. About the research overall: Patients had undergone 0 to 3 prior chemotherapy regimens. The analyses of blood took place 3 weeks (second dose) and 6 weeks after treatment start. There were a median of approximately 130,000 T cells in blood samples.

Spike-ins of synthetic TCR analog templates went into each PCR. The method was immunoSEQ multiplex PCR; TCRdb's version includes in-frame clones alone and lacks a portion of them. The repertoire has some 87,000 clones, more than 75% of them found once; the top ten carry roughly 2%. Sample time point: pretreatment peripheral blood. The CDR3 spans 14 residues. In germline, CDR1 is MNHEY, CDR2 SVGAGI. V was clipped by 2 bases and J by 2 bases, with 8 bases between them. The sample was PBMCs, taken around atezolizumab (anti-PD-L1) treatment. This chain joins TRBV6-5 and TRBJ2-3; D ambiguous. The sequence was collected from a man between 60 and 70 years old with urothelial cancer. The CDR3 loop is CASSYLPPTDTQYF. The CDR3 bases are TGTGCCAGCAGTTACCTCCCCCCCACAGATACGCAGTATTTT.